In this sample, the clone carrying this TCR beta chain turned up many times. Its antigen is unidentified. The data originate from a study of human T cells and chemical hapten exposure. The time point was: patch test 2, 6 weeks after DPC sensitization. The treatment was: therapeutic diphenylcyclopropenone sensitization with weekly scalp DPC. TCRdb re-called the RACE reads through MiXCR, storing one row per CDR3 protein. The sample shows some 350,000 distinct CDR3 sequences, about 6% of them seen only once. Trimming at V came to 1 base and at J to 3 bases, leaving 8 bases not matched to a gene. Looked up from germline, CDR1 is DFQATT and CDR2 is SNEGSKA (reference sequence). The CDR3 is 15 amino acids. Study findings and constraints: Among TCRs, those above 1 in 1000 frequency were unaffected by DPC sensitization.

Sequenced material: whole blood, taken in connection with sensitization to the hapten diphenylcyclopropenone (DPC). V gene TRBV20-1 combines with J gene TRBJ1-1, with TRBD1 matching over 7 bases. The sequence derives from a woman under 30 with alopecia areata. Some clones in this sample may be carry-over from other donors' samples. This CDR3 is CSARGMTGTDTEAFF. In nucleotides, the CDR3 is TGCAGTGCTAGAGGAATGACAGGGACCGACACTGAAGCTTTCTTT.